A single sample gave rise to the 6 T cell receptor beta chains below, sequenced in a study of a mutant IDH1 vaccine in newly diagnosed glioma. No antigen is known for these receptors. Method: immunoSEQ multiplex PCR; TCRdb's copy keeps in-frame clones and lacks some. This sample has about 64,000 clones, with roughly four fifths found just once. Time point of the sample: week 35, safety follow-up. What each vaccine dose contained was 300 ug of mutant IDH1 20-mer peptide, accompanied by topical imiquimod. The sequencing used PBMCs, collected from a glioma patient whose treatment included an IDH1 peptide vaccine. The source is a man over 45 with glioma.

The gene calls are TRBV2 and TRBJ2-7, with 9 nucleotides matching TRBD2. The V gene end was trimmed by 4 bases and the J gene end by 4 bases; junction bases not matched to a gene: 11. This CDR3 is 16 amino acids long. Germline CDR1 SNHLY, CDR2 FYNNEI. The DNA of the CDR3 is TGTGCCAGCAGTGTCTTGCGGGGGGGTCCGTCTTACGAGCAGTACTTC. Residues: CASSVLRGGPSYEQYF.

The chain links TRBV10-2 to TRBJ2-3, with unresolved D. CDR1 is WSHSY, CDR2 SAAADI, per germline. The CDR3 has 14 residues. The V gene lost 8 bases and the J gene lost 0 bases, with 12 bases spanning the gap. The chain's CDR3 is CASVRISSTDTQYF. The CDR3 DNA reads as TGCGCCAGCGTGCGCATTTCTAGCACAGATACGCAGTATTTT.

This sequence joins TRBV29-1 and TRBJ1-1; a weak D match, TRBD1 (5 bases). This CDR3 is 15 amino acids long. CDR1 and CDR2 (germline): SQVTM, ANQGSEA. The V and J ends lost 1 base and 0 bases respectively, with 12 bases between them. The CDR3 reads CSVEAKTAMNTEAFF. The CDR3 nucleotides read TGCAGCGTTGAAGCCAAGACAGCCATGAACACTGAAGCTTTCTTT.

This clone turned up a few times. The J gene is TRBJ1-1, the V gene TRBV6-5; a possible D gene is TRBD1 (6 bases). Germline CDR1 reads MNHEY; CDR2 reads SVGAGI. The CDR3 spans 16 residues. The V gene lost 0 bases and the J gene lost 10 bases, with 21 bases spanning the gap. This CDR3 is CASSYSVEGLGARAFF. The DNA for the CDR3 is TGTGCCAGCAGTTACTCGGTTGAGGGGCTGGGGGCGCGAGCTTTCTTT.

The gene calls are TRBV15 and TRBJ1-1; 7 nucleotides align to TRBD1. CDR1 is LNHNV and CDR2 is YYDKDF in the germline V gene (reference sequence). The CDR3 runs to 15 residues. The V and J ends lost 2 bases and 5 bases, in that order; junction bases with no gene match: 8. The CDR3 nucleotides are TGTGCCACCAGCAGAACCCGGGACAGTTCGACTGAAGCTTTCTTT. Its protein product is CATSRTRDSSTEAFF. The full variable domain, completed using reference TRBV15 and TRBJ1-1, is DAMVIQNPRYQVTQFGKPVTLSCSQTLNHNVMYWYQQKSSQAPKLLFHYYDKDFNNEADTPDNFQSRRPNTSFCFLDIRSPGLGDTAMYLCATSRTRDSSTEAFFGQGTRLTVV.

The rearrangement links TRBV6-1 to TRBJ1-3; D gene ambiguous. The CDR3 is 15 amino acids. CDR1 and CDR2 from the germline V gene are MNHNS and SASEGT. The V gene lost 5 bases and the J gene lost 1 base, with 12 bases spanning the gap. The CDR3 DNA reads as TGTGCCAGCAGTATGAGACACGCTTCTGGAAACACCATATATTTT. Its protein is CASSMRHASGNTIYF.